Below, 23 T cell receptor beta chains from the same sample are listed, as sequenced in a study of T cells of healthy individuals. A single record per CDR3 protein comes from TCRdb applying MiXCR to the 5' RACE reads. The table records about 96,000 distinct CDR3 sequences, roughly a sixth of them present only once. Source of these receptors: a human donor in good health.

This clonotype was found many times. The CDR3 coding sequence is TGTGCCAGCAGCTTATTACGGTCAACAGGGGATGGCTACACCTTC. The encoded protein is CASSLLRSTGDGYTF. The gene calls are TRBV7-2 and TRBJ1-2; TRBD1 agrees at 7 bases. Trimming took 2 bases from V and 6 from J; bases not matched to a gene: 9. The CDR3 consists of 15 residues. Germline V gives CDR1 SGHTA, CDR2 FQGNSA.

This clonotype came up a few times. DNA of the CDR3: TGTGCCAGCAGCCGGGGACTAGACACAGATACGCAGTATTTT. It translates to CASSRGLDTDTQYF. V usage is TRBV6-2 or TRBV6-3 and J usage is TRBJ2-3, with TRBD2 matching over 8 bases. CDR3 length equals 14 residues. The V gene's germline CDR1 is MNHEY and CDR2 SVGEGT. V lost 6 bases, J lost 2 bases, and 4 bases stayed unmatched.

This clonotype was seen a few times. This chain joins TRBV21-1 and TRBJ2-7; the table names TRBD2, a call not compared with the DNA. TRBV21-1 is assigned pseudogene status. CDR3 size: 18 residues. CDR3 sequence reads: CASSKGGGRAGVVHEQYF. CDR3 bases: TGTGCCAGCAGCAAAGGGGGCGGGAGGGCCGGTGTAGTCCACGAGCAGTACTTC.

This clonotype was detected a few times. The CDR3 coding sequence is TGTGCCAGTAGTATAGTCAGGGGTCTCAATCAGCCCCAGCATTTT. Protein product: CASSIVRGLNQPQHF. The chain combines TRBV19 with TRBJ1-5; D is perhaps TRBD1 (6 bases). This CDR3 comprises 15 residues. Germline V lookup: CDR1 LNHDA, CDR2 SQIVND (reference sequence). V lost 1 base and J 3 bases, leaving 10 bases between the germline ends.

This chain joins TRBV20-1 and TRBJ1-5; 7 positions match TRBD1. CDR3 length: 13 residues. V lost 4 bases, J lost 6 bases, and 6 bases stayed unmatched. Germline V gene sequence: CDR1 DFQATT, CDR2 SNEGSKA (reference sequence). The DNA for the CDR3 is TGCAGTGCTACCCACAGGGGAAGTCAGCCCCAGCATTTT. Translation gives CSATHRGSQPQHF.

This clonotype was observed a few times. The rearrangement joins TRBV12-5 to TRBJ1-1; the D is unclear. Germline CDR1 is LGHNT and CDR2 is FRNRAP. V gave up 0 bases and J gave up 9 bases, with 20 bases separating them. The CDR3 is 16 amino acids. DNA for the CDR3: TGTGCTAGTGGTTTGGTAAGAGCGCGGGCAGCGTTTAAAGCTTTCTTT. Its protein is CASGLVRARAAFKAFF.

This chain joins TRBV27 and TRBJ1-2; TRBD1 agrees at 7 bases. The germline gives CDR1 MNHEY, CDR2 SMNVEV (reference sequence). V lost 2 bases and J lost 6; bases outside the gene matches: 9. This CDR3 comprises 15 residues. In DNA form, the CDR3 reads TGTGCCAGCAGTTTAAGTCGAGGGGGCGCGGATGGCTACACCTTC. Translating it yields CASSLSRGGADGYTF.

The chain combines TRBV5-1 with TRBJ1-1; TRBD1 matches at 8 bases. The CDR3 has 16 residues. CDR1 is SGHRS and CDR2 is YFSETQ in the germline V gene. V dropped 5 bases and J dropped 1; count of bases not matched to a gene: 10. CDR3 DNA: TGCGCCAGCAGGCGCCGTCTGGACAGGGAGAACACTGAAGCTTTCTTT. It encodes CASRRRLDRENTEAFF.

Many counts were recorded for this clonotype. V gene TRBV2 combines with J gene TRBJ1-1; D call uncertain. The CDR3 spans 11 residues. Germline CDR1 and CDR2: SNHLY and FYNNEI. Trimming took 7 bases from V and 5 from J, leaving 8 bases between them. CDR3 loop: CASIRITEAFF. The CDR3 DNA is TGTGCCAGCATCCGGATAACTGAAGCTTTCTTT.

The V gene is TRBV6-5, the J gene TRBJ1-1; D ambiguous. The CDR3 length is 15 residues. Per the germline V gene, CDR1 is MNHEY and CDR2 is SVGAGI. V was shortened by 2 bases and J by 0 bases, with 10 bases between the two germline ends. This chain's CDR3 is CASSYGSSMNTEAFF. CDR3 coding DNA: TGTGCCAGCAGTTACGGCAGTTCGATGAACACTGAAGCTTTCTTT.

The gene calls are TRBV2 and TRBJ1-4; tentative D call: TRBD1 (5 bases). CDR1 SNHLY and CDR2 FYNNEI come from the germline V gene. V was pared by 4 bases and J by 3 bases, with 15 bases between. This CDR3 is 16 amino acids long. CDR3 sequence: CASSAGPGLANEKLFF. CDR3 DNA: TGTGCCAGCAGTGCGGGCCCAGGGCTCGCTAATGAAAAACTGTTTTTT.

The chain has TRBV4-1 and TRBJ1-1, with 7 bases identical to TRBD1. J gave up 1 base and V 0 bases, and 8 bases lay outside the gene matches. CDR1 is MGHRA and CDR2 is YSYEKL in the germline V gene. CDR3 length equals 17 residues. CDR3 nucleotides: TGCGCCAGCAGCCAAGATGGCAGGGGGAGGAGGAACACTGAAGCTTTCTTT. Translating it yields CASSQDGRGRRNTEAFF.

There are many counts of this clonotype. The rearrangement joins TRBV29-1 to TRBJ1-2; no reliable D call. Germline V gene data show CDR1 as SQVTM and CDR2 as ANQGSEA. The CDR3 is 11 amino acids. Trimming shortened V by 2 bases and J by 4 bases, and 5 bases separated the two germline ends. DNA for the CDR3: TGCAGCGTTGAATTCGGCTATGGCTACACCTTC. This encodes CSVEFGYGYTF.

On this clonotype: This may stem from a read error, because a much larger clone lies one nucleotide away. CDR3 coding DNA: TGTGCCATCTGTGAGTCGAGAGATGAGCAGTTCTTC. This translates into CAICESRDEQFF. The rearrangement joins TRBV10-3 to TRBJ2-1, with no clear D. Germline V gene sequence: CDR1 ENHRY, CDR2 SYGVKD. CDR3 size: 12 residues.

The gene calls are TRBV11-2 and TRBJ2-7; 9 bases agree with TRBD2. This CDR3 has 16 amino acids. Germline-derived CDR1 and CDR2 are SGHAT and FQNNGV. V shed 3 bases and J 5 bases; nucleotides not matched to a gene: 11. Written as DNA, the CDR3 is TGTGCCAGCAGCTTTTCTAGCGGGAAGGGTGTAGACGAGCAGTACTTC. Its translation is CASSFSSGKGVDEQYF.

Here the CDR3 reads CASRPTGSGEKLFF. CDR3 nucleotides: TGTGCCAGTCGCCCCACAGGTTCTGGTGAAAAACTGTTTTTT. This chain uses TRBV7-2 with TRBJ1-4, with D tentatively TRBD1 (5 bases). The V end was cut by 9 bases, the J end by 7 bases, with 18 bases between. Germline values: CDR1 SGHTA, CDR2 FQGNSA. The CDR3 runs to 14 residues.

This clonotype was counted only a few times. This chain connects TRBV10-3 to TRBJ2-3, with 12 nucleotides matching TRBD2. The CDR3 covers 14 residues. V was clipped by 8 bases and J by 0 bases; unmatched bases: 0. Germline V CDR1 and CDR2: ENHRY, SYGVKD. CDR3 nucleotides: TGTGCCATCGGGACTAGCGGGAGCACAGATACGCAGTATTTT. Residues: CAIGTSGSTDTQYF.

CDR3 in amino acids: CASSQERKNYGYTF. The CDR3 nucleotides read TGTGCCAGCAGCCAAGAGAGGAAAAACTATGGCTACACCTTC. This chain joins TRBV4-2 and TRBJ1-2; no clear D gene. The ends were cut back, 0 bases at V and 2 bases at J, with 7 bases in the middle. CDR3 length: 14 amino acids. CDR1 is LGHNA and CDR2 is YNFKEQ in the germline V gene.

On this clonotype: This may come from a read error, since a much larger clone is one base off. V is TRBV7-7 and J is TRBJ2-5; 9 nucleotides agree with TRBD1. The CDR3 is made up of 15 amino acids. The germline V gene encodes CDR1 SSHAT and CDR2 FNYEAQ (reference sequence). The CDR3 loop is CVSSLGQGTQETQYF. The DNA for the CDR3 is TGTGTTAGCAGCTTGGGACAGGGAACCCAAGAGACCCAGTACTTC. Supplemented by reference TRBV7-7 and TRBJ2-5, the full variable domain reads GAGVSQSPRYKVTKRGQDVTLRCDPISSHATLYWYQQALGQGPEFLTYFNYEAQPDKSGLPSDRFSAERPEGSISTLTIQRTEQRDSAMYRCVSSLGQGTQETQYFGPGTRLLVL.

J is TRBJ1-1 and V is TRBV5-6; possibly TRBD1 for D (5 bases). Germline V gene sequence: CDR1 SGHDT, CDR2 YYEEEE. This CDR3 is 14 amino acids long. V was cut by 1 base and J by 5 bases, with 12 bases left in between. CDR3 in amino acids: CASSLFPGPTEAFF. The CDR3 DNA is TGTGCCAGCAGCTTGTTTCCAGGGCCGACTGAAGCTTTCTTT.

This clonotype was detected ten times or more. The rearrangement joins TRBV20-1 to TRBJ2-1; D not certain. The V gene's germline CDR1 is DFQATT and CDR2 SNEGSKA (reference sequence). The CDR3 spans 13 residues. V lost 3 bases and J 7 bases, leaving 13 bases between the germline ends. DNA of the CDR3: TGCAGTGCTAGCAGACCTCTTTTGAATGAGCAGTTCTTC. Its protein is CSASRPLLNEQFF.

The table lists this clonotype with a few counts. The chain has TRBV9 and TRBJ1-2; no firm D call. Trimming took off 0 bases at V and 5 bases at J, with 17 bases between the two ends. In germline, CDR1 is SGDLS, CDR2 YYNGEE. There are 16 residues in the CDR3. CDR3 nucleotide sequence: TGTGCCAGCAGCGTAGCTTCGGGGAGGGCCCCTTATGGCTACACCTTC. This sequence encodes CASSVASGRAPYGYTF.

This clonotype occurred many times. The chain carries TRBV28 and TRBJ2-7, with D maybe TRBD2 (6 bases). The V gene lost 5 bases and the J gene lost 2 bases, with 19 bases spanning the gap. Germline CDR1 MDHEN, CDR2 SYDVKM. The CDR3 contains 16 residues. The CDR3 here is CASSPAGTSLPYEQYF. The CDR3 nucleotides read TGTGCCAGCAGTCCCGCCGGGACTTCATTACCCTACGAGCAGTACTTC.